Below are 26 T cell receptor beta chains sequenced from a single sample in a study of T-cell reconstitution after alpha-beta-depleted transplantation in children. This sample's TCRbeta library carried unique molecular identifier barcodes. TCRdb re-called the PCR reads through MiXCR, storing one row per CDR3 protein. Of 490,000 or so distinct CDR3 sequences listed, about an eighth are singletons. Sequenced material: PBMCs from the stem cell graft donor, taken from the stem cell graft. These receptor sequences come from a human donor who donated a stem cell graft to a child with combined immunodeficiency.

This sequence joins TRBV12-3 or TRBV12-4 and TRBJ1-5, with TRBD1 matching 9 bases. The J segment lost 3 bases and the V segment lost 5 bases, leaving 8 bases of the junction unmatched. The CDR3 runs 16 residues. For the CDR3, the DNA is TGTGCCAGCAGTGGGACGGGACAGGGATACAATCAGCCCCAGCATTTT. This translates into CASSGTGQGYNQPQHF.

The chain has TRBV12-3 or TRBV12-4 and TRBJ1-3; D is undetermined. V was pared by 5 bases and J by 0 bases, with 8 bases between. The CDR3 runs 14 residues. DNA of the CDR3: TGTGCCAGCAGTCAGACTCGCTCTGGAAACACCATATATTTT. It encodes CASSQTRSGNTIYF.

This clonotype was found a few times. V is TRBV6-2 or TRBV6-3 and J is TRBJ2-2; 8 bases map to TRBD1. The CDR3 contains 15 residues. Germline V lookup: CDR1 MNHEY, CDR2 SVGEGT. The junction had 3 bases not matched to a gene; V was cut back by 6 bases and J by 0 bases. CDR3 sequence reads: CASRWTGTNTGELFF. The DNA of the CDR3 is TGTGCCAGCAGATGGACAGGGACGAACACCGGGGAGCTGTTTTTT.

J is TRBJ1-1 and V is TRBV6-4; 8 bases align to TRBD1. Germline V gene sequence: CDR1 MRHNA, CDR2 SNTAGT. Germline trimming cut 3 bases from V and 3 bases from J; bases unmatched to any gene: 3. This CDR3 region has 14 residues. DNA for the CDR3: TGTGCCAGCAGTGAAAAACAGGGGGACACTGAAGCTTTCTTT. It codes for CASSEKQGDTEAFF.

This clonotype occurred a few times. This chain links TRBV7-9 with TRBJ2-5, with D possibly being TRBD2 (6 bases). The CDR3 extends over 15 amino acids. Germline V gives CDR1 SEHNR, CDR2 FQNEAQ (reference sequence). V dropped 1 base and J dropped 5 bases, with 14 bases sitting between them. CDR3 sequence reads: CASSLVFSGVETQYF. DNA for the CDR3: TGTGCCAGCAGCTTAGTCTTTTCGGGAGTGGAGACCCAGTACTTC. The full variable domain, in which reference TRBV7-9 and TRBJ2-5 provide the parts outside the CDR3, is DTGVSQNPRHKITKRGQNVTFRCDPISEHNRLYWYRQTLGQGPEFLTYFQNEAQLEKSRLLSDRFSAERPKGSFSTLEIQRTEQGDSAMYLCASSLVFSGVETQYFGPGTRLLVL.

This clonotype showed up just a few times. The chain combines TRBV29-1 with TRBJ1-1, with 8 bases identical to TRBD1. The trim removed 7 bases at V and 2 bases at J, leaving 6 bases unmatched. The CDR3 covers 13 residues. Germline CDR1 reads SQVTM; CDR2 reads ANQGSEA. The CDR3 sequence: CSGRQGRNTEAFF. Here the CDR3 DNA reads TGCAGCGGAAGACAGGGGCGTAACACTGAAGCTTTCTTT.

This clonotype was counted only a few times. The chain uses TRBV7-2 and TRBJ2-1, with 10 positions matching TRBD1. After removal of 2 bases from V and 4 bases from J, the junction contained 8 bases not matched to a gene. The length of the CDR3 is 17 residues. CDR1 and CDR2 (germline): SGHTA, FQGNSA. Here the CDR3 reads CASSLHVWTGGYNEQFF. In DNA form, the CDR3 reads TGTGCCAGCAGCTTACATGTGTGGACAGGGGGGTACAATGAGCAGTTCTTC.

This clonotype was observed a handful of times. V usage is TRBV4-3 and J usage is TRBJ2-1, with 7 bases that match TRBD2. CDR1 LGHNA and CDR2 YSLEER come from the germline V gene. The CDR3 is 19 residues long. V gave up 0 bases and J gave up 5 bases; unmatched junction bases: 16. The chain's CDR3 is CASSQDQILVAGGNNEQFF. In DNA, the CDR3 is TGCGCCAGCAGCCAAGATCAAATTCTGGTAGCGGGCGGCAACAATGAGCAGTTCTTC.

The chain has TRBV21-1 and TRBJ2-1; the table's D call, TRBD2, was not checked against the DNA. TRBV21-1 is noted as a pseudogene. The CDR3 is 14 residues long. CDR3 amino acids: CASSTSASPYEQFF. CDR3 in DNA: TGTGCCAGCAGCACTAGCGCGAGCCCTTATGAGCAGTTCTTC.

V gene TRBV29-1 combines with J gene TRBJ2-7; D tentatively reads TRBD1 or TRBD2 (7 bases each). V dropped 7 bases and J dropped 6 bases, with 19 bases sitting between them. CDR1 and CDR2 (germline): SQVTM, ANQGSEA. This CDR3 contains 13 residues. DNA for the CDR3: TGCAGCGCCCAGGGGGGGGAAAGAAGCGAGCAGTACTTC. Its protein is CSAQGGERSEQYF.

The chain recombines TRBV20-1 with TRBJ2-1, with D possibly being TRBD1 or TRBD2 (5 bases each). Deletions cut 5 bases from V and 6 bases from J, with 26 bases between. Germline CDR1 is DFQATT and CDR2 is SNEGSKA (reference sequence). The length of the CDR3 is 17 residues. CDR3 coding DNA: TGCAGTGCTCGACCTGCCCCCGGGACCATAAAAAGCAATGAGCAGTTCTTC. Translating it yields CSARPAPGTIKSNEQFF.

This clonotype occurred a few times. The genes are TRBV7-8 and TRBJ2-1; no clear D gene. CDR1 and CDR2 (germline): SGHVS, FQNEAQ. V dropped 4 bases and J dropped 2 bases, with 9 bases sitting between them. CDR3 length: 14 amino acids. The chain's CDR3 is CASSSGATYNEQFF. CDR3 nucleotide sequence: TGTGCCAGCAGCTCTGGCGCAACCTACAATGAGCAGTTCTTC.

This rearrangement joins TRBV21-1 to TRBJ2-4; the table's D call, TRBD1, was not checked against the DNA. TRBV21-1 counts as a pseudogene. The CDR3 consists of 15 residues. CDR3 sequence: CASSKMRGQGAAQYF. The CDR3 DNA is TGTGCCAGCAGCAAAATGCGGGGACAGGGGGCGGCTCAGTACTTC.

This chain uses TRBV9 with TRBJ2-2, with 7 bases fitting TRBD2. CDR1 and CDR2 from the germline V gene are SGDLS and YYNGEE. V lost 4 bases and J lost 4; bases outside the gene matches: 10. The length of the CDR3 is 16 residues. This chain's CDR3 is CASSSLAGIVTGELFF. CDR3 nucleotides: TGTGCCAGCAGCTCATTAGCGGGTATTGTCACCGGGGAGCTGTTTTTT.

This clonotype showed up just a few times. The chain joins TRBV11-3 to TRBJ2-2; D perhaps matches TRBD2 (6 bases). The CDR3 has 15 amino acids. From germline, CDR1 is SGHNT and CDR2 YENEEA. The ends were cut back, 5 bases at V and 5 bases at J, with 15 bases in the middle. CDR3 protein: CASSNRLVGTGELFF. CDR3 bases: TGTGCCAGCAGCAATCGACTAGTTGGGACCGGGGAGCTGTTTTTT.

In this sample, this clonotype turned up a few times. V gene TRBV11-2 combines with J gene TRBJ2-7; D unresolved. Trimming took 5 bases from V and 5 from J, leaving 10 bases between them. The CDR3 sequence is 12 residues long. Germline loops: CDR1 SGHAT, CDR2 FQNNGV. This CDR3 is CASSDMSHEQYF. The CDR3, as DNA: TGTGCCAGCAGCGACATGAGCCACGAGCAGTACTTC.

CDR3 sequence: CSAANQGYEQFF. DNA for the CDR3: TGCAGTGCTGCCAATCAGGGGTATGAGCAGTTCTTC. The J gene is TRBJ2-1, the V gene TRBV20-1; the D gene is possibly TRBD1 (6 bases). The CDR3 extends over 12 amino acids. CDR1 and CDR2 (germline): DFQATT, SNEGSKA (reference sequence). Trimming left V 5 bases short and J 8 bases short, with 13 bases between.

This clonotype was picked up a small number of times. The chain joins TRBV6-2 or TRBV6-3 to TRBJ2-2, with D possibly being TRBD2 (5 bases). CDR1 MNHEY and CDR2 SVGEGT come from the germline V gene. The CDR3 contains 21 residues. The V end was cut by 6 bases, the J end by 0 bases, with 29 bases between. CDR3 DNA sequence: TGTGCCAGCAGAAACGACCCCTGGTCGGGTAGCGCCAGCCCGAACACCGGGGAGCTGTTTTTT. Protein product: CASRNDPWSGSASPNTGELFF.

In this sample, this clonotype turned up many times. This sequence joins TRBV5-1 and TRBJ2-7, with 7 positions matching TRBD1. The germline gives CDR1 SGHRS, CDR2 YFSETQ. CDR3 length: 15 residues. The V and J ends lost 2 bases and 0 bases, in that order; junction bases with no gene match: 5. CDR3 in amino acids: CASSLTGDSSYEQYF. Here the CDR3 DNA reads TGCGCCAGCAGCTTAACAGGGGATAGCTCCTACGAGCAGTACTTC.

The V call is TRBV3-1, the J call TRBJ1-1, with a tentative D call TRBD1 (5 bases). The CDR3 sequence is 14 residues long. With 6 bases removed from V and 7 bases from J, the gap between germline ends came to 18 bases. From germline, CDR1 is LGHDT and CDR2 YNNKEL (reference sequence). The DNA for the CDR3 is TGTGCCAGCAGACGTTGGAGGGGCGACAATGAAGCTTTCTTT. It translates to CASRRWRGDNEAFF.

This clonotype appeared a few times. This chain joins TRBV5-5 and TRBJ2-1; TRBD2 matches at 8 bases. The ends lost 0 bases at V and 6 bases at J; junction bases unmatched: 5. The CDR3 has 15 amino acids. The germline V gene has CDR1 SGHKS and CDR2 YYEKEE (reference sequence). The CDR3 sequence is CASSLGLAGLNEQFF. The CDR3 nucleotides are TGTGCCAGCAGCTTGGGGCTAGCGGGTCTCAATGAGCAGTTCTTC.

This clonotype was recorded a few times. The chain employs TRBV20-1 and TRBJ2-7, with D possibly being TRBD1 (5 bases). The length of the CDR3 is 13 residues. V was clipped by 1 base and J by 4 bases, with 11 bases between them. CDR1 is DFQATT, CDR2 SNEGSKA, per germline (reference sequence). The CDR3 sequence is CSARVPDTYEQYF. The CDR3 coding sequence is TGCAGTGCTAGAGTCCCGGACACATACGAGCAGTACTTC.

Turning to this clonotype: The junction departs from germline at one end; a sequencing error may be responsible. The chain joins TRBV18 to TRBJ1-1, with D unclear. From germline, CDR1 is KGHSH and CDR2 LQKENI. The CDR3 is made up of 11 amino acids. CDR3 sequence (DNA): TGTGCCAGCTCACAGAACTCTGAAGCTTTCTTT. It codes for CASSQNSEAFF.

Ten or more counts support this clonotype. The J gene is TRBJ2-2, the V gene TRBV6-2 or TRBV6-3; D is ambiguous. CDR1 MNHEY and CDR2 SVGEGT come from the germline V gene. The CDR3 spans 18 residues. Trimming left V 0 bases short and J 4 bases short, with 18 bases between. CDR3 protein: CASSYSHRGPSGTGELFF. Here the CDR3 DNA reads TGTGCCAGCAGTTACTCCCACCGTGGTCCCTCGGGCACCGGGGAGCTGTTTTTT.

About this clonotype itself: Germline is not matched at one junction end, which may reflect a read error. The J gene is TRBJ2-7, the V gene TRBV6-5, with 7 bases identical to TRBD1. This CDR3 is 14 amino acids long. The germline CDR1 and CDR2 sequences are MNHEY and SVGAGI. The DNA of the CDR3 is TGTGCCGGCAGTTACTCAGGGGGTTCCTACGAGCAGTACTTC. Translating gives CAGSYSGGSYEQYF.

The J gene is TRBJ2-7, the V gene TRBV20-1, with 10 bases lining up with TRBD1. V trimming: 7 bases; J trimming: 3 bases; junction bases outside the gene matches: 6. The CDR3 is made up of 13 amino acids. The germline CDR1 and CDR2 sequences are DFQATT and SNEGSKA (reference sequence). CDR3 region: CSVPGQGDYEQYF. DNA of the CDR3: TGCAGTGTCCCCGGACAGGGGGACTACGAGCAGTACTTC.